The TCR beta chain under discussion was sequenced for a study of blood T cells in healthy people across ages. Regarding the study as a whole: Changes in expanded clonotypes were possibly confounded, as the CMV status of donors was unknown. Naive T cell percentage showed a strong correlation with TCR beta diversity.

Peripheral blood samples of 9 to 10 milliliters were drawn from each donor. PCR was performed a second time for about 6 to 11 cycles using a sample-barcoded 5' primer and a J-beta primer mix. A 12-random-nucleotide template-switch adaptor tagged each cDNA molecule. In TCRdb, the 5' RACE reads were re-called with MiXCR into one record per CDR3 protein. There are about 670,000 distinct CDR3 sequences in the sample; 40% to 65% occur only once, and roughly 13% lies in the top ten. CDR1 and CDR2 (germline): SGHTA, FQGNSA. The length of the CDR3 is 14 residues. With 6 bases clipped from V and 2 bases from J, the junction kept 4 bases outside the gene matches. This clonotype was recorded many times. Its antigen is unknown.

J is TRBJ1-5 and V is TRBV7-2; the match to TRBD1 covers 7 bases. The sequencing sample was made of blood. The TCR originated in a woman of 80 years or more in good health. The CDR3 loop is CASSPTGGNQPQHF. In nucleotides, the CDR3 is TGTGCCAGCAGTCCTACAGGGGGCAATCAGCCCCAGCATTTT.